These T cell receptor beta chains were read from a single sample in a study of blood T cell repertoires in COVID-19. Here immunoSEQ multiplex PCR was the method, and the copy in TCRdb shows in-frame clones only, minus some. The repertoire holds about 230,000 clones, with over 65% as singletons. Sequences were obtained from peripheral blood. All receptors derive from a woman in her 70s with active or convalescent COVID-19. Both conserved end residues are part of each CDR3. The order of the fields is J gene, V gene, clone size, D gene, CDR3 DNA, CDR3 protein. D genes are given only for firm matches. A row's size may be missing; if present it is once, few, many or a size class.

j_gene: TRBJ2-7; v_gene: TRBV6-2/TRBV6-3; abundance: -; d_gene: TRBD1; CDR3nt: TGTGCCAGCAGTAAATGGACAGGGAAATCTGGCGAGCAGTACTTC; CDR3aa: CASSKWTGKSGEQYF
j_gene: TRBJ1-6; v_gene: TRBV19; abundance: -; d_gene: TRBD1; CDR3nt: TGTGCCAGTAGTAGGAAAGGGACAGGGGGCGCGTCTTCACCCCTCCACTTT; CDR3aa: CASSRKGTGGASSPLHF
j_gene: TRBJ2-7; v_gene: TRBV5-1; abundance: -; d_gene: -; CDR3nt: TGCGCCAGCAGCTTGGATGGCACCAACTACGAGCAGTACTTC; CDR3aa: CASSLDGTNYEQYF
j_gene: TRBJ1-6; v_gene: TRBV11-2; abundance: -; d_gene: -; CDR3nt: TGTGCCAGCAGCTTAGACTCGTATAATTCACCCCTCCACTTT; CDR3aa: CASSLDSYNSPLHF
j_gene: TRBJ2-3; v_gene: TRBV11-2; abundance: few; d_gene: -; CDR3nt: TGTGCCAGCAGCTACGACAGAACCACAGATACGCAGTATTTT; CDR3aa: CASSYDRTTDTQYF
j_gene: TRBJ1-1; v_gene: TRBV13; abundance: few; d_gene: -; CDR3nt: TGTGCCAGCAGCCCCACCCAGGGGAAGGCTGAAGCTTTCTTT; CDR3aa: CASSPTQGKAEAFF
j_gene: TRBJ1-5; v_gene: TRBV27; abundance: -; d_gene: -; CDR3nt: TGTGCCAGCAGACTCCACCCACCCAACCAGGTGGGTCAGCCCCAGCATTTT; CDR3aa: CASRLHPPNQVGQPQHF
j_gene: TRBJ1-5; v_gene: TRBV3-1/TRBV3-2; abundance: -; d_gene: -; CDR3nt: TGTGCCAGCAGCCACCTAGGTAGCAATCAGCCCCAGCATTTT; CDR3aa: CASSHLGSNQPQHF
j_gene: TRBJ2-3; v_gene: TRBV7-6; abundance: -; d_gene: TRBD2; CDR3nt: TGTGCCAGCAGCTTTTATTCCAGACTAGCGGGACCCGCTAGCACAGATACGCAGTATTTT; CDR3aa: CASSFYSRLAGPASTDTQYF
j_gene: TRBJ2-5; v_gene: TRBV18; abundance: -; d_gene: TRBD1; CDR3nt: TGTGCCAGCTCACCAGGGACAGGCAGAGAGACCCAGTACTTC; CDR3aa: CASSPGTGRETQYF